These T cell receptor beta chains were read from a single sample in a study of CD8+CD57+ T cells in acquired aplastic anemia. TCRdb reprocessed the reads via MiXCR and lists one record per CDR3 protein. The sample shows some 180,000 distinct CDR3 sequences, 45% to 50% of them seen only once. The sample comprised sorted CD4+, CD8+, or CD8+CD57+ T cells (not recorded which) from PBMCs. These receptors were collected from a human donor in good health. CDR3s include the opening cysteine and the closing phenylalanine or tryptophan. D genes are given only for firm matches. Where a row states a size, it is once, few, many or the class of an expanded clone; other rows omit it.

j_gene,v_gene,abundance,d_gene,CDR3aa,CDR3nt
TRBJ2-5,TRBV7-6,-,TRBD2,CASSQTTSPRETQYF,TGTGCTAGCAGCCAAACGACTAGCCCTAGGGAGACCCAGTACTTC
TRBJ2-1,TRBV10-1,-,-,CASSEAGSGVYNEQFF,TGCGCCAGCAGTGAGGCTGGTAGCGGAGTCTACAATGAGCAGTTCTTC
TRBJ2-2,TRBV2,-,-,CASTGTNLRMELFF,TGTGCCAGCACAGGCACAAACCTGCGTATGGAGCTGTTTTTT
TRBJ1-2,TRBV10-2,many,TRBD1,CASSPGQGSYGYTF,TGCGCCAGCAGTCCCGGACAGGGCAGCTATGGCTACACCTTC
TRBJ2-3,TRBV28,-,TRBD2,CASSRPGTSYTDTHYF,TGTGCCAGCAGCCGTCCCGGGACTAGTTACACAGATACGCATTATTTT
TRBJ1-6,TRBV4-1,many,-,CASSQVSSRLSYNSPLHF,TGCGCCAGCAGCCAAGTATCGAGCCGGCTCTCCTATAATTCACCCCTCCACTTT
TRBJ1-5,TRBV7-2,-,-,CASSLGRGESQPQHF,TGTGCCAGCAGCTTGGGCAGGGGAGAGAGCCAGCCCCAGCATTTT
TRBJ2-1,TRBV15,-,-,CATSRGNNEQFF,TGTGCCACCAGCAGAGGGAACAATGAGCAGTTCTTC
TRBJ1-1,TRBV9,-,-,CASSANRVEDTEAFF,TGTGCCAGCAGCGCTAACAGGGTGGAGGACACTGAAGCTTTCTTT
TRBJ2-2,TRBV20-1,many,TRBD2,CSAAPGLAGGSTGELFF,TGCAGTGCTGCTCCGGGACTAGCGGGAGGATCCACCGGGGAGCTGTTTTTT
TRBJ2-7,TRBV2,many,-,CASSGFTIDEQYF,TGTGCCAGCAGCGGCTTTACGATTGACGAGCAGTACTTC
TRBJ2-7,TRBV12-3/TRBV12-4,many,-,CASSPNLASYEQYF,TGTGCCAGCAGCCCCAATTTGGCGTCCTACGAGCAGTACTTC
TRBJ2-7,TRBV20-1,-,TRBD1,CSALQGARDEQYF,TGCAGTGCGTTACAGGGGGCGAGGGACGAGCAGTACTTC
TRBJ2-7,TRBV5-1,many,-,CASSWTGGNLYEQYF,TGCGCCAGCAGCTGGACCGGGGGCAATCTGTACGAGCAGTACTTC
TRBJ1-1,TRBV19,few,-,CASSNRWLNTEAFF,TGTGCCAGTAGTAACAGATGGTTGAACACTGAAGCTTTCTTT
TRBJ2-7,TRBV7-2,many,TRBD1,CASSSQGYEQYF,TGTGCCAGCAGCTCACAGGGGTACGAGCAGTACTTC
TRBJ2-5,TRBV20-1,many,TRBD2,CSARDLKRPSGRAWETQYF,TGCAGTGCTAGAGATCTTAAACGGCCTAGCGGGAGGGCCTGGGAGACCCAGTACTTC
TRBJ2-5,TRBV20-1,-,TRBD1,CSARGDREIRTQYF,TGCAGTGCTAGAGGGGACAGGGAGATTCGGACCCAGTACTTC
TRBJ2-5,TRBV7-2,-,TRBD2,CASSQEAGVKYF,TGTGCCAGCAGCCAGGAAGCGGGAGTAAAGTACTTC
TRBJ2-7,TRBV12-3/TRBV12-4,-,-,CASSPALIGYEQYF,TGTGCCAGCAGCCCCGCGCTGATTGGCTACGAGCAGTACTTC
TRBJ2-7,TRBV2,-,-,CASRDGKYEQYF,TGTGCCAGCAGGGACGGAAAATACGAGCAGTACTTC
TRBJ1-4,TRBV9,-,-,CASSVRASPAGEKLLF,TGTGCCAGCAGCGTAAGGGCAAGTCCCGCGGGGGAAAAACTGCTTTTT
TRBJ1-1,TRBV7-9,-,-,CASSLSNTEAFF,TGTGCCAGCTCCTTGAGTAACACTGAAGCTTTCTTT
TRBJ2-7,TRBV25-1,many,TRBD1,CASSGQGTPYEQYF,TGTGCCAGCAGTGGACAGGGGACACCTTACGAGCAGTACTTC
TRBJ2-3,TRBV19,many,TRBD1,CASSSRDRGTTDTQYF,TGTGCCAGTAGTTCCCGGGACAGGGGGACGACAGATACGCAGTATTTT
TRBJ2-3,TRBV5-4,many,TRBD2,CASSLKAGGSTDTQYF,TGTGCCAGCAGCTTGAAAGCGGGAGGGAGTACAGATACGCAGTATTTT
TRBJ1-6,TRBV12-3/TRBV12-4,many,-,CASSPRHGGSYNSPLHF,TGTGCCAGCAGTCCCCGACATGGAGGATCCTATAATTCACCCCTCCACTTT